The clone carrying this TCR beta chain was seen a few times. As yet, its antigen is unknown. The sample is drawn from a study of cytomegalovirus exposure and HLA in healthy donors. General observations from the study: In a later analysis, V- and J-gene trimming of beta chains associated with a DCLRE1C missense variant, replicated independently. Several of the most significant clusters appeared linked to common viral pathogens, based on a later analysis. The study flagged about 160 TCR beta chains as cytomegalovirus-associated.

With 60 Vbeta and 13 Jbeta primers, the PCR was carried out. The table came from immunoSEQ multiplex PCR; TCRdb's copy has only in-frame clones and leaves some out. The sample shows over 130,000 clones, around 90% of them seen only once. Sequencing input: PBMCs. This sequence originates from a woman aged 40-49 years in good health and CMV-seronegative.

CDR3 DNA: TGCGCCAGCAGCCAAGATTTCGCGCTAGACAGGACCTACAATGAGCAGTTCTTC. Amino acids: CASSQDFALDRTYNEQFF. The V and J genes are TRBV4-3 and TRBJ2-1; perhaps TRBD1 as D (6 bases). Germline CDR1 reads LGHNA; CDR2 reads YSLEER. The CDR3 runs to 18 residues. V was shortened by 0 bases and J by 2 bases, with 17 bases between the two germline ends.